This T cell receptor beta chain originates from a study of blood T cell repertoires in COVID-19. Study background: From the United States, Italy and Spain came samples of acute and convalescent COVID-19. Sample material is recorded as cDNA or gDNA derived from T cells, B-cell-depleted T cells, or PBMCs.

The assay was immunoSEQ multiplex PCR, and TCRdb's table has in-frame clones only and misses some. The table records 84,000 or so clones, around nine tenths of them present only once. V shed 0 bases and J 5 bases; nucleotides not matched to a gene: 7. The CDR3 spans 16 residues. CDR1 and CDR2 from the germline V gene are SGDLS and YYNGEE. The chain combines TRBV9 with TRBJ2-2, with 7 nucleotides matching TRBD2. Sequences were obtained from peripheral blood. The sequence was obtained from a man in his sixties with acute or convalescent COVID-19. CDR3 region: CASSVGAGRGTGELFF. The CDR3 coding sequence is TGTGCCAGCAGCGTAGGAGCGGGGAGGGGAACCGGGGAGCTGTTTTTT.